This passage covers 2 T cell receptor beta chains from one sample sequenced in a study of cytomegalovirus exposure and HLA in healthy donors. Primers for the PCR totalled 60 Vbeta and 13 Jbeta. Measured with immunoSEQ multiplex PCR; TCRdb has only the in-frame clones, and not every one. The sample lists tens of thousands of clones; approximately 88% were seen once. What was sequenced was PBMCs. The source is a man aged 18 to 29 in good health and CMV-seronegative.

The chain is built from TRBV5-1 and TRBJ1-2; D possibly corresponds to TRBD1 (5 bases). The V end lost 2 bases, the J end lost 5 bases, and 10 bases lay between the germline ends. CDR1 is SGHRS and CDR2 is YFSETQ in the germline V gene. The CDR3 sequence is 13 residues long. The CDR3, as DNA: TGCGCCAGCAGCTTCGGGGGGAATTATGGCTACACCTTC. Residues: CASSFGGNYGYTF.

A remark on this clone: The junction shows a germline mismatch at one end, possibly a read error. The J gene is TRBJ1-3, the V gene TRBV7-7, with a tentative D call TRBD1 (5 bases). CDR1 is SSHAT, CDR2 FNYEAQ, per germline (reference sequence). The CDR3 is 14 amino acids. The CDR3 nucleotides are TGTGCTAGCAGCCCGGGGGGACCTGGAAACACCATATATTTT. Translation: CASSPGGPGNTIYF.